The 25 T cell receptor beta chains in this list originate from one sample, sequenced in a study of T-cell reconstitution after alpha-beta-depleted transplantation in children. Unique molecular identifiers were incorporated when the TCRbeta library was constructed. In TCRdb, the PCR reads were re-called with MiXCR into one record per CDR3 protein. Of 610,000 or so distinct CDR3 sequences in the sample, roughly 27% are singletons; the top ten hold about 35%. The material was PBMCs, obtained before TCRalphabeta/CD19-depleted stem cell transplant. The receptors originated from a boy under three years old with Wiskott-Aldrich syndrome, due to receive a stem cell transplant.

The genes are TRBV29-1 and TRBJ2-5; TRBD2 is a possible D gene (5 bases). V was pared by 7 bases and J by 4 bases, with 13 bases between. Looked up from germline, CDR1 is SQVTM and CDR2 is ANQGSEA. There are 12 residues in the CDR3. The CDR3 bases are TGCAGCGGGGGTCCCGGAGGAGAGACCCAGTACTTC. Translated, it gives CSGGPGGETQYF. The variable domain in full, with the rest retrieved from reference TRBV29-1 and TRBJ2-5, is SAVISQKPSRDICQRGTSLTIQCQVDSQVTMMFWYRQQPGQSLTLIATANQGSEATYESGFVIDKFPISRPNLTFSTLTVSNMSPEDSSIYLCSGGPGGETQYFGPGTRLLVL.

The CDR3 protein is CASSLDGGANEQFF. Written as DNA, the CDR3 is TGTGCCAGCAGCCTGGACGGCGGAGCAAATGAGCAGTTCTTC. The rearrangement uses TRBV7-9 and TRBJ2-1; D unclear. V dropped 5 bases and J dropped 7 bases, with 15 bases sitting between them. CDR3 size: 14 residues. CDR1 SEHNR and CDR2 FQNEAQ come from the germline V gene (reference sequence).

The table lists this clonotype with a few counts. This rearrangement joins TRBV20-1 to TRBJ2-5; D is perhaps TRBD1 (5 bases). This CDR3 comprises 14 residues. CDR1 is DFQATT, CDR2 SNEGSKA, per germline (reference sequence). V gave up 4 bases and J gave up 3 bases, with 15 bases separating them. The DNA for the CDR3 is TGCAGTGCTACACCTAGGGGATTGGAAGAGACCCAGTACTTC. Encoded protein: CSATPRGLEETQYF.

The V call is TRBV24-1, the J call TRBJ2-1, with 7 bases fitting TRBD2. Per the germline V gene, CDR1 is KGHDR and CDR2 is SFDVKD. The CDR3 spans 16 residues. V trimming: 4 bases; J trimming: 0 bases; junction bases outside the gene matches: 5. The CDR3 coding sequence is TGTGCCACCAGTGAGGCTAGCGGCTTCTCCTACAATGAGCAGTTCTTC. It yields the protein CATSEASGFSYNEQFF.

The V call is TRBV6-1, the J call TRBJ1-3, with TRBD1 identical over 8 bases. The CDR3 covers 16 residues. V shed 6 bases and J 3 bases; nucleotides not matched to a gene: 10. CDR1 MNHNS and CDR2 SASEGT come from the germline V gene. Here the CDR3 DNA reads TGTGCCAGCAGCCCTGCCAGGGGGCGATTTGGAAACACCATATATTTT. This codes for CASSPARGRFGNTIYF.

The V and J genes are TRBV5-4 and TRBJ2-1; TRBD1 matches 10 bases. V gave up 7 bases and J gave up 8 bases; unmatched junction bases: 9. The length of the CDR3 is 14 residues. Germline CDR1 and CDR2: SGHNT and YYREEE (reference sequence). DNA of the CDR3: TGTGCCAGCTCTCACCGGGACAGGGGAGATGAGCAGTTCTTC. Protein sequence: CASSHRDRGDEQFF. Combining the CDR3 with reference TRBV5-4 and TRBJ2-1 gives the whole variable domain ETGVTQSPTHLIKTRGQQVTLRCSSQSGHNTVSWYQQALGQGPQFIFQYYREEENGRGNFPPRFSGLQFPNYSSELNVNALELDDSALYLCASSHRDRGDEQFFGPGTRLTVL.

This clonotype was recorded a few times. The chain links TRBV5-6 to TRBJ1-1; D is ambiguous. This CDR3 comprises 14 residues. The germline V and J ends were trimmed by 2 bases and 1 base, with 9 bases remaining between them. Per germline, CDR1 SGHDT and CDR2 YYEEEE. Written as DNA, the CDR3 is TGTGCCAGCAGCTTTTTTGGTGAGAACACTGAAGCTTTCTTT. Encoded protein: CASSFFGENTEAFF. The whole variable domain, filled in from reference TRBV5-6 and TRBJ1-1, reads DAGVTQSPTHLIKTRGQQVTLRCSPKSGHDTVSWYQQALGQGPQFIFQYYEEEERQRGNFPDRFSGHQFPNYSSELNVNALLLGDSALYLCASSFFGENTEAFFGQGTRLTVV.

Here the CDR3 reads CASSTQGAIYNEQFF. CDR3 nucleotide sequence: TGCGCCAGCAGCACACAGGGGGCAATCTACAATGAGCAGTTCTTC. This chain links TRBV4-1 with TRBJ2-1; 9 positions agree with TRBD1. Germline values: CDR1 MGHRA, CDR2 YSYEKL. J gave up 3 bases and V 5 bases, and 5 bases lay outside the gene matches. The CDR3 is 15 residues long.

This clonotype was found a few times. The CDR3 nucleotides read TGCGCCAGCAGCCTTAGCGGGAGTTCGGGGGAGACCCAGTACTTC. It translates to CASSLSGSSGETQYF. The chain has TRBV5-1 and TRBJ2-5; 9 bases are shared with TRBD2. This CDR3 is built from 15 residues. Germline CDR1 is SGHRS and CDR2 is YFSETQ. V was clipped by 4 bases and J by 5 bases; unmatched bases: 9.

The chain links TRBV29-1 to TRBJ2-3, with 8 bases fitting TRBD1. The germline gives CDR1 SQVTM, CDR2 ANQGSEA. The CDR3 consists of 12 residues. Trimming removed 7 bases from V and 4 bases from J; junction bases left unmatched: 4. The CDR3 is CSAWTGPDTQYF. CDR3 sequence (DNA): TGCAGCGCTTGGACAGGGCCAGATACGCAGTATTTT.

The rearrangement joins TRBV5-1 to TRBJ2-2; D is perhaps TRBD1 (6 bases). Germline V lookup: CDR1 SGHRS, CDR2 YFSETQ. This CDR3 is 14 amino acids long. V was cut by 7 bases and J by 0 bases, with 10 bases left in between. CDR3 sequence: CASGRDTNTGELFF. CDR3 DNA sequence: TGCGCCAGCGGCAGGGACACGAACACCGGGGAGCTGTTTTTT. The full variable domain, in which reference TRBV5-1 and TRBJ2-2 provide the parts outside the CDR3, is KAGVTQTPRYLIKTRGQQVTLSCSPISGHRSVSWYQQTPGQGLQFLFEYFSETQRNKGNFPGRFSGRQFSNSRSEMNVSTLELGDSALYLCASGRDTNTGELFFGEGSRLTVL.

For the CDR3, the DNA is TGCAGTGCGCCGGACTATTACAATGAGCAGTTCTTC. Amino acids: CSAPDYYNEQFF. The chain combines TRBV20-1 with TRBJ2-1, with D perhaps matching TRBD2 (6 bases). Germline V CDR1 and CDR2: DFQATT, SNEGSKA (reference sequence). Between the trimmed V and J ends, which lost 6 bases and 4 bases, there was a span of 10 bases. CDR3 length: 12 amino acids.

The sample holds a few counts of this clonotype. The rearrangement joins TRBV29-1 to TRBJ2-3, with 9 bases matching TRBD1. V dropped 7 bases and J dropped 4; count of bases not matched to a gene: 6. This CDR3 region has 13 residues. CDR1 is SQVTM, CDR2 ANQGSEA, per germline. The CDR3 coding sequence is TGCAGCGGCCTCGGACAGGGGCCAGATACGCAGTATTTT. Protein: CSGLGQGPDTQYF.

The V call is TRBV6-1, the J call TRBJ2-4, with TRBD2 matching 10 bases. This CDR3 comprises 15 residues. Germline lookup yields CDR1 MNHNS and CDR2 SASEGT. Trimming removed 11 bases from V and 0 bases from J; junction bases left unmatched: 7. CDR3 amino acids: CACTLAGLAKNIQYF. In nucleotides, the CDR3 is TGTGCCTGCACACTAGCGGGGCTAGCCAAAAACATTCAGTACTTC.

V and J are TRBV2 and TRBJ2-3; 7 nucleotides match TRBD2. The V and J ends lost 5 bases and 1 base, in that order; junction bases with no gene match: 15. CDR3 size: 18 residues. The germline V gene encodes CDR1 SNHLY and CDR2 FYNNEI. The CDR3 DNA reads as TGTGCCAGCAGTTTAGCGCTTGATGGGAGGGCCGGCACAGATACGCAGTATTTT. Translation gives CASSLALDGRAGTDTQYF.

V and J are TRBV18 and TRBJ2-1; D is unclear. V was trimmed by 5 bases and J by 8 bases, leaving 13 bases between them. CDR3 length: 13 residues. The germline V gene has CDR1 KGHSH and CDR2 LQKENI. DNA of the CDR3: TGTGCCAGCTCAAGTCTAGAAGGGCATGAGCAGTTCTTC. It translates to CASSSLEGHEQFF.

This chain joins TRBV5-1 and TRBJ2-5; 10 nucleotides align to TRBD2. Germline CDR1 and CDR2: SGHRS and YFSETQ. The CDR3 is 16 amino acids. V trimming: 2 bases; J trimming: 2 bases; junction bases outside the gene matches: 6. The chain's CDR3 is CASSFTAGLAQETQYF. The DNA for the CDR3 is TGCGCCAGCAGCTTCACCGCGGGACTAGCGCAAGAGACCCAGTACTTC.

This clonotype has a single count. The V call is TRBV5-1, the J call TRBJ2-3, with TRBD2 identical over 13 bases. The CDR3 covers 17 residues. CDR1 and CDR2 (germline): SGHRS, YFSETQ. Trimming took 4 bases from V and 3 from J; bases not matched to a gene: 8. DNA for the CDR3: TGCGCCAGCAGCGTCCGGACTAGCGGGAGATCGACAGATACGCAGTATTTT. Translating gives CASSVRTSGRSTDTQYF. Full variable domain (remainder filled in from reference TRBV5-1 and TRBJ2-3): KAGVTQTPRYLIKTRGQQVTLSCSPISGHRSVSWYQQTPGQGLQFLFEYFSETQRNKGNFPGRFSGRQFSNSRSEMNVSTLELGDSALYLCASSVRTSGRSTDTQYFGPGTRLTVL.

This clonotype was counted a few times. The CDR3 region is CATSREGPNTEAFF. The CDR3 DNA follows: TGTGCCACCAGCAGAGAGGGACCTAACACTGAAGCTTTCTTT. The chain joins TRBV15 to TRBJ1-1; D may be TRBD1 (5 bases). Trimming took off 0 bases at V and 2 bases at J, with 7 bases between the two ends. Per germline, CDR1 LNHNV and CDR2 YYDKDF (reference sequence). The CDR3 length is 14 residues.

V is TRBV24-1 and J is TRBJ2-3; D ambiguous. The V and J ends lost 1 base and 4 bases respectively, with 5 bases between them. CDR1 is KGHDR, CDR2 SFDVKD, per germline. The CDR3 spans 13 residues. The CDR3 DNA follows: TGTGCCACCAGTGATTTCCAGTCAGATACGCAGTATTTT. Translation: CATSDFQSDTQYF.

CDR3 sequence reads: CASSLVGTGGGDTQYF. In DNA form, the CDR3 reads TGCGCCAGCAGCTTGGTTGGGACAGGGGGCGGAGATACGCAGTATTTT. This chain links TRBV5-1 with TRBJ2-3; TRBD1 agrees at 12 bases. The ends lost 0 bases at V and 5 bases at J; junction bases unmatched: 4. Germline V lookup: CDR1 SGHRS, CDR2 YFSETQ. This CDR3 is built from 16 residues.

The V gene is TRBV20-1, the J gene TRBJ2-3; either TRBD1 or TRBD2 may fit D (5 bases each). Germline CDR1 DFQATT, CDR2 SNEGSKA (reference sequence). There are 15 residues in the CDR3. The V and J ends lost 6 bases and 3 bases respectively, with 19 bases between them. The CDR3 protein is CSATVRGPRTDTQYF. In nucleotides, the CDR3 is TGCAGTGCGACCGTGAGGGGCCCTCGTACAGATACGCAGTATTTT.

The rearrangement links TRBV29-1 to TRBJ1-5; 10 positions match TRBD1. This CDR3 is 13 amino acids long. CDR1 and CDR2 from the germline V gene are SQVTM and ANQGSEA. V dropped 6 bases and J dropped 6; count of bases not matched to a gene: 5. DNA of the CDR3: TGCAGCGTGGGGACAGGGGCTGGTCAGCCCCAGCATTTT. Protein: CSVGTGAGQPQHF.

On this clonotype itself: At one end the junction does not follow the germline gene, possibly because of a read error. DNA of the CDR3: TGCGCCAGCAGCTTTGGCTTAAGGGCAGGGAAAGAGAACCAGTACTTC. It specifies CASSFGLRAGKENQYF. This chain links TRBV5-1 with TRBJ2-5; D is perhaps TRBD1 (5 bases). The CDR3 length is 16 residues. Germline CDR1 reads SGHRS; CDR2 reads YFSETQ. The full variable domain, completed using reference TRBV5-1 and TRBJ2-5, is KAGVTQTPRYLIKTRGQQVTLSCSPISGHRSVSWYQQTPGQGLQFLFEYFSETQRNKGNFPGRFSGRQFSNSRSEMNVSTLELGDSALYLCASSFGLRAGKENQYFGPGTRLLVL.

The chain combines TRBV5-1 with TRBJ1-2; no clear D. The CDR3 loop spans 15 amino acids. Germline CDR1 reads SGHRS; CDR2 reads YFSETQ. Trimming stripped 4 bases from V and 3 bases from J, with 16 bases between. CDR3 loop: CASSREPTNDYGYTF. The CDR3 DNA reads TGCGCCAGCAGCCGGGAGCCAACTAACGACTATGGCTACACCTTC.